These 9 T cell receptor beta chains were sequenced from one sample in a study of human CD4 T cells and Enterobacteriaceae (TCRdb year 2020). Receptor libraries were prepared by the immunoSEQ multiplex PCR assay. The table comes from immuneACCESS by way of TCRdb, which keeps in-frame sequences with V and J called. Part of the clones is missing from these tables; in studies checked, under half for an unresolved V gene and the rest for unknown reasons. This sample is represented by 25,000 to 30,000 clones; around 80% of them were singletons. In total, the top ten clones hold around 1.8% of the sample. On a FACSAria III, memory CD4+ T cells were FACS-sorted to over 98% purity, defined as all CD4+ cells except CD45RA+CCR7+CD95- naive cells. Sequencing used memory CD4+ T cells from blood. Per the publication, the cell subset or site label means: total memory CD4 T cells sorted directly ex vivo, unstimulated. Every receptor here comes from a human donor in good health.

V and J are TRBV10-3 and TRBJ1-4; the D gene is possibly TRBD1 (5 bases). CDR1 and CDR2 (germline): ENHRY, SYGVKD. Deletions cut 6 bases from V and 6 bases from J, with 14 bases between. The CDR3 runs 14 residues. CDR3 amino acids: CAIRPGPTDEKLFF. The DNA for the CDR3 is TGTGCCATCAGACCGGGGCCTACGGATGAAAAACTGTTTTTT.

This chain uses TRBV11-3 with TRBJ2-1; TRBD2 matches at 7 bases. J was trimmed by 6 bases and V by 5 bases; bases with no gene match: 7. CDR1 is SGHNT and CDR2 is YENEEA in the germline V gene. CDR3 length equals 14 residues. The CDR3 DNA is TGTGCCAGCAGCGCCCGACTAGCACCCAATGAGCAGTTCTTC. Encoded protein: CASSARLAPNEQFF.

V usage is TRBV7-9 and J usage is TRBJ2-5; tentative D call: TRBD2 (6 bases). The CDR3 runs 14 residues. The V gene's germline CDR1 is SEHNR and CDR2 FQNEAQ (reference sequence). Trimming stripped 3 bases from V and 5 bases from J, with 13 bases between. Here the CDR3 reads CASSFGGMGETQYF. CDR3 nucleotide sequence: TGTGCCAGCAGCTTCGGCGGGATGGGGGAGACCCAGTACTTC.

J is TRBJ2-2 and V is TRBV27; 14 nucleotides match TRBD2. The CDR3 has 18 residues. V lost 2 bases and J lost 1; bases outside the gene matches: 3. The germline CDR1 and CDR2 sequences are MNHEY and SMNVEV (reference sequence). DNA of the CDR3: TGTGCCAGCAGTTTAATTGGACTAGCGGGAGGGAACACCGGGGAGCTGTTTTTT. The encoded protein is CASSLIGLAGGNTGELFF.

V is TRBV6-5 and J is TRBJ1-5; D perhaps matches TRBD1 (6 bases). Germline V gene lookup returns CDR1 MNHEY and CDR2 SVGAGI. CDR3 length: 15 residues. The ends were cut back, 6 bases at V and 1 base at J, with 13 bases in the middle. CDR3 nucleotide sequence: TGTGCCAGCAGACGACAGGCAGACAGCAATCAGCCCCAGCATTTT. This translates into CASRRQADSNQPQHF.

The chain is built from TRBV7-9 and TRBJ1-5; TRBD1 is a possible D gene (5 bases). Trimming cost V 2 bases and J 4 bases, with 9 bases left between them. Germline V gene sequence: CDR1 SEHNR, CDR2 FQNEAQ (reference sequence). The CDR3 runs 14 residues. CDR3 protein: CASSLSRENQPQHF. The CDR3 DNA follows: TGTGCCAGCAGCTTATCCAGGGAAAATCAGCCCCAGCATTTT.

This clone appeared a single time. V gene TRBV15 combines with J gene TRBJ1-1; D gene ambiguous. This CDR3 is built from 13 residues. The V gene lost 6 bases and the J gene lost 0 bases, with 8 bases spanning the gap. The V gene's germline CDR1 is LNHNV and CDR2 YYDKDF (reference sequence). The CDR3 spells CATSSHLNTEAFF. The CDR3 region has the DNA TGTGCCACCAGTTCACATCTGAACACTGAAGCTTTCTTT. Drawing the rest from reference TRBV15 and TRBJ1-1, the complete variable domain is DAMVIQNPRYQVTQFGKPVTLSCSQTLNHNVMYWYQQKSSQAPKLLFHYYDKDFNNEADTPDNFQSRRPNTSFCFLDIRSPGLGDTAMYLCATSSHLNTEAFFGQGTRLTVV.

The CDR3 sequence is CATSRDLGDSRSLNYGYTF. CDR3 nucleotides: TGTGCCACCAGCAGAGATCTGGGGGACAGCCGGTCTTTGAACTATGGCTACACCTTC. The gene calls are TRBV15 and TRBJ1-2; the match to TRBD1 covers 7 bases. Looked up from germline, CDR1 is LNHNV and CDR2 is YYDKDF (reference sequence). V shed 0 bases and J 2 bases; nucleotides not matched to a gene: 15. CDR3 length: 19 amino acids.

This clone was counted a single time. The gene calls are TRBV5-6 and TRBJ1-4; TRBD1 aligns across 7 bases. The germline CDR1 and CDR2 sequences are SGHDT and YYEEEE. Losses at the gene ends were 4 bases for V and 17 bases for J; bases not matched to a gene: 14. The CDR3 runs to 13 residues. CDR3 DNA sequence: TGTGCCAGCAGCCTCCAGCAGACAGGGATACTCTTTTTT. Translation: CASSLQQTGILFF.